The rows below give T cell receptor beta chains drawn from one sample of a study of cytomegalovirus exposure and HLA in healthy donors. Data came from immunoSEQ multiplex PCR; TCRdb stores just in-frame clones and leaves some out. The table includes about 120,000 clones, approximately 74% detected once. The sequenced material came from PBMCs. The origin of the receptors is a male donor in good health and CMV-seronegative. Each CDR3 is given with its conserved first and last residue. Each record gives: J gene, D gene, V gene, clone size, CDR3 protein, CDR3 DNA. A D gene is named only where the DNA matches it firmly. Expanded clones are given a class, and other clones once, few, many or no size at all.

J: TRBJ2-7; D: NA; V: TRBV29-1; size: NA; CDR3: CSAAGGLGEQYF; DNA: TGCAGCGCGGCAGGGGGACTTGGCGAGCAGTACTTC
J: TRBJ2-5; D: TRBD2; V: TRBV6-5; size: once; CDR3: CASSPGTSKETQYF; DNA: TGTGCCAGCAGTCCCGGGACTAGCAAAGAGACCCAGTACTTC
J: TRBJ2-7; D: TRBD1; V: TRBV7-8; size: few; CDR3: CASSYPGQGSPYEQYF; DNA: TGTGCCAGCAGTTATCCGGGACAGGGTAGTCCCTACGAGCAGTACTTC
J: TRBJ2-5; D: NA; V: TRBV14; size: NA; CDR3: CASSQDQGHGRTQYF; DNA: TGTGCCAGCAGCCAAGATCAGGGGCACGGGCGGACCCAGTACTTC
J: TRBJ2-7; D: NA; V: TRBV6-5; size: NA; CDR3: CASSYRDNYEQYF; DNA: TGTGCCAGCAGTTACCGGGACAACTACGAGCAGTACTTC
J: TRBJ1-2; D: TRBD1; V: TRBV7-2; size: few; CDR3: CASSSRTGRKANYGYTF; DNA: TGTGCCAGCAGCTCCCGGACAGGACGGAAGGCGAACTATGGCTACACCTTC
J: TRBJ1-4; D: TRBD1; V: TRBV18; size: NA; CDR3: CASSPGGGGANEKLFF; DNA: TGTGCCAGCTCACCAGGCGGAGGGGGCGCTAATGAAAAACTGTTTTTT
J: TRBJ1-4; D: NA; V: TRBV2; size: few; CDR3: CASSDVRGGEKLFF; DNA: TGTGCCAGCAGTGATGTCAGGGGTGGTGAAAAACTGTTTTTT
J: TRBJ2-5; D: TRBD2; V: TRBV27; size: NA; CDR3: CASSLLRGETQYF; DNA: TGTGCCAGCAGTTTATTGCGGGGGGAGACCCAGTACTTC
J: TRBJ1-5; D: TRBD1; V: TRBV30; size: NA; CDR3: CAWSVGDRANQPQHF; DNA: TGTGCCTGGAGTGTGGGGGACAGGGCGAATCAGCCCCAGCATTTT
J: TRBJ1-1; D: NA; V: TRBV18; size: NA; CDR3: CASSPLEQPNTEAFF; DNA: TGTGCCAGCTCACCACTTGAACAGCCGAACACTGAAGCTTTCTTT
J: TRBJ2-7; D: NA; V: TRBV7-9; size: NA; CDR3: CASSLEGRAYEQYF; DNA: TGTGCCAGCAGCTTGGAGGGACGCGCCTACGAGCAGTACTTC
J: TRBJ2-6; D: TRBD1; V: TRBV9; size: NA; CDR3: CASSPGTASGANVLTF; DNA: TGTGCCAGCAGCCCCGGGACAGCCTCTGGGGCCAACGTCCTGACTTTC
J: TRBJ1-1; D: NA; V: TRBV11-2; size: NA; CDR3: CASSLDQSSNTEAFF; DNA: TGTGCCAGCAGCTTAGATCAGTCGTCGAACACTGAAGCTTTCTTT
J: TRBJ2-2; D: TRBD1; V: TRBV14; size: NA; CDR3: CASSHATGAGELFF; DNA: TGTGCCAGCAGCCACGCGACAGGGGCCGGGGAGCTGTTTTTT
J: TRBJ2-7; D: TRBD1; V: TRBV5-5; size: NA; CDR3: CASSLDRGYEQYF; DNA: TGTGCCAGCAGCCTGGACAGGGGTTACGAGCAGTACTTC
J: TRBJ2-7; D: NA; V: TRBV19; size: NA; CDR3: CASSPAVSYEQYF; DNA: TGTGCCAGTAGTCCCGCGGTTTCCTACGAGCAGTACTTC
J: TRBJ1-2; D: TRBD1; V: TRBV6-1; size: NA; CDR3: CASSEVPGQGASGYTF; DNA: TGTGCCAGCAGTGAAGTTCCGGGACAGGGGGCCTCTGGCTACACCTTC
J: TRBJ2-7; D: TRBD1; V: TRBV27; size: many; CDR3: CASSIRGRLEQYF; DNA: TGTGCCAGCAGCATCAGGGGGCGCCTCGAGCAGTACTTC
J: TRBJ2-3; D: TRBD2; V: TRBV5-4; size: NA; CDR3: CASSLNRLAGLTDTQYF; DNA: TGTGCCAGCAGCTTAAACCGACTAGCGGGCCTCACAGATACGCAGTATTTT
J: TRBJ2-1; D: TRBD2; V: TRBV30; size: NA; CDR3: CAWGTSGSKNEQFF; DNA: TGTGCCTGGGGGACTAGCGGGAGTAAAAATGAGCAGTTCTTC
J: TRBJ1-5; D: NA; V: TRBV5-6; size: NA; CDR3: CASSFWTANSNQPQHF; DNA: TGTGCCAGCAGCTTCTGGACAGCCAATAGCAATCAGCCCCAGCATTTT
J: TRBJ2-3; D: TRBD1; V: TRBV28; size: NA; CDR3: CASSFRGSQDTQYF; DNA: TGTGCCAGCAGTTTCAGGGGGAGTCAAGATACGCAGTATTTT
J: TRBJ2-1; D: TRBD1; V: TRBV5-6; size: NA; CDR3: CASSPDRAEQFF; DNA: TGTGCCAGCAGCCCGGACAGGGCTGAGCAGTTCTTC
J: TRBJ2-7; D: TRBD1; V: TRBV29-1; size: NA; CDR3: CSVRTGYHEQYF; DNA: TGCAGCGTCCGGACAGGGTACCACGAGCAGTACTTC
J: TRBJ2-3; D: NA; V: TRBV5-4; size: few; CDR3: CASRAPDTDTQYF; DNA: TGTGCCAGCAGGGCCCCTGACACAGATACGCAGTATTTT
J: TRBJ1-6; D: TRBD1; V: TRBV5-5; size: NA; CDR3: CASSRDRGNSPLHF; DNA: TGTGCCAGCAGCCGGGACAGGGGTAATTCACCCCTCCACTTT
J: TRBJ2-7; D: NA; V: TRBV5-1; size: NA; CDR3: CASSLGGTSRDSYEQYF; DNA: TGCGCCAGCAGCTTGGGGGGGACTTCCAGGGACTCCTACGAGCAGTACTTC
J: TRBJ1-6; D: NA; V: TRBV18; size: NA; CDR3: CASSPQTVGDNSPLHF; DNA: TGTGCCAGCTCACCACAGACGGTAGGGGATAATTCACCCCTCCACTTT
J: TRBJ2-1; D: TRBD1; V: TRBV5-4; size: NA; CDR3: CASIPGQGALNEQFF; DNA: TGTGCCAGCATCCCTGGACAGGGCGCCCTCAATGAGCAGTTCTTC
J: TRBJ1-2; D: TRBD1; V: TRBV6-1; size: NA; CDR3: CASSNRDRPRSGYTF; DNA: TGTGCCAGCAGTAATCGGGACAGACCCCGATCTGGCTACACCTTC
J: TRBJ1-2; D: NA; V: TRBV7-9; size: NA; CDR3: CASSLVGVNYGYTF; DNA: TGTGCCAGCAGCTTAGTCGGGGTTAACTATGGCTACACCTTC
J: TRBJ1-2; D: NA; V: TRBV28; size: NA; CDR3: CATVEGNYGYTF; DNA: TGTGCCACGGTAGAGGGAAACTATGGCTACACCTTC
J: TRBJ1-2; D: TRBD1; V: TRBV28; size: NA; CDR3: CASSLSTGTGLSADTF; DNA: TGTGCCAGCAGTTTATCTACCGGGACAGGGTTGTCGGCGGACACCTTC
J: TRBJ2-1; D: TRBD1; V: TRBV11-2; size: NA; CDR3: CASSRIRDSVQFF; DNA: TGTGCCAGCAGCCGGATTAGGGACAGCGTGCAGTTCTTC
J: TRBJ1-6; D: TRBD1; V: TRBV27; size: NA; CDR3: CASSLYRGRDSPLHF; DNA: TGTGCCAGCAGTTTATACAGGGGCCGGGATTCACCCCTCCACTTT
J: TRBJ2-1; D: TRBD1; V: TRBV5-1; size: NA; CDR3: CASSSQGTTYNEQFF; DNA: TGCGCCAGCAGCTCACAGGGGACAACCTACAATGAGCAGTTCTTC
J: TRBJ2-1; D: NA; V: TRBV6-6; size: NA; CDR3: CASSYGGPSYNEQFF; DNA: TGTGCCAGCAGTTACGGGGGCCCCTCCTACAATGAGCAGTTCTTC
J: TRBJ1-1; D: NA; V: TRBV7-6; size: once; CDR3: CASSLEGWGAEAFF; DNA: TGTGCCAGCAGCTTAGAGGGCTGGGGGGCTGAAGCTTTCTTT
J: TRBJ2-7; D: TRBD2; V: TRBV7-2; size: NA; CDR3: CASSSRTSGVYEQYF; DNA: TGTGCCAGCAGCTCAAGGACTAGCGGGGTGTACGAGCAGTACTTC
J: TRBJ2-5; D: TRBD1; V: TRBV5-1; size: once; CDR3: CASSFRDSQETQYF; DNA: TGCGCCAGCAGCTTCCGGGACAGCCAAGAGACCCAGTACTTC
J: TRBJ2-2; D: NA; V: TRBV7-2; size: few; CDR3: CASSLEVVAVNTGELFF; DNA: TGTGCCAGCAGCTTAGAGGTAGTAGCGGTCAACACCGGGGAGCTGTTTTTT
J: TRBJ2-5; D: NA; V: TRBV13; size: NA; CDR3: CASSLGPETQYF; DNA: TGTGCCAGCAGCTTAGGTCCTGAGACCCAGTACTTC
J: TRBJ1-1; D: TRBD1; V: TRBV30; size: NA; CDR3: CAWSHRGRGSTNTEAFF; DNA: TGTGCCTGGAGTCACAGGGGAAGAGGGAGCACAAACACTGAAGCTTTCTTT
J: TRBJ2-7; D: TRBD1; V: TRBV29-1; size: NA; CDR3: CSGRQGPYEQYF; DNA: TGCAGCGGCCGACAGGGCCCCTACGAGCAGTACTTC
J: TRBJ2-1; D: NA; V: TRBV19; size: NA; CDR3: CASSIFVSSYNEQFF; DNA: TGTGCCAGTAGTATATTTGTTTCTTCCTACAATGAGCAGTTCTTC
J: TRBJ2-5; D: TRBD1; V: TRBV6-5; size: NA; CDR3: CASSHLTGKETQYF; DNA: TGTGCCAGCAGCCACCTGACAGGGAAAGAGACCCAGTACTTC
J: TRBJ2-1; D: NA; V: TRBV4-2; size: NA; CDR3: CASSQDYRTYTYNEQFF; DNA: TGTGCCAGCAGCCAAGATTACAGGACATATACCTACAATGAGCAGTTCTTC
J: TRBJ2-1; D: NA; V: TRBV7-9; size: NA; CDR3: CASSLAGPTYNEQFF; DNA: TGTGCCAGCAGTCTCGCGGGGCCTACCTACAATGAGCAGTTCTTC
J: TRBJ2-7; D: NA; V: TRBV7-2; size: once; CDR3: CASSLSYEQYF; DNA: TGTGCCAGCAGCTTATCATACGAGCAGTACTTC
J: TRBJ1-1; D: NA; V: TRBV4-1; size: NA; CDR3: CASSQFGDKRVAFF; DNA: TGCGCCAGCAGCCAATTTGGGGACAAGAGGGTAGCTTTCTTT
J: TRBJ1-5; D: NA; V: TRBV15; size: NA; CDR3: CATSQGLGQPQHF; DNA: TGTGCCACTTCACAGGGCCTCGGGCAGCCCCAGCATTTT
J: TRBJ2-2; D: TRBD1; V: TRBV6-5; size: NA; CDR3: CASRSQGRTGELFF; DNA: TGTGCCAGCAGATCACAGGGGCGGACCGGGGAGCTGTTTTTT
J: TRBJ1-2; D: NA; V: TRBV28; size: NA; CDR3: CATISGTFGYTF; DNA: TGTGCCACTATCTCCGGGACATTTGGCTACACCTTC
J: TRBJ2-1; D: TRBD1; V: TRBV28; size: NA; CDR3: CASSFDRVALNEQFF; DNA: TGTGCCAGCAGTTTTGACAGGGTCGCCCTAAATGAGCAGTTCTTC